This T cell receptor beta chain was documented in a study of a mutant IDH1 vaccine in newly diagnosed glioma. This clone showed up just a few times. The antigen remains unidentified. CDR1 is SGHRS, CDR2 YFSETQ, per germline. Trimming pared 4 bases from V and 6 bases from J, leaving 16 bases between. This CDR3 spans 15 amino acids. Clones were read by immunoSEQ multiplex PCR, and TCRdb kept only the in-frame ones, dropping some. This table has about 60,000 clones, around four fifths appearing once. As to time point: week 47, end of study. Each dose delivered 300 ug of mutant IDH1 20-mer peptide subcutaneously with imiquimod.

The V call is TRBV5-1, the J call TRBJ1-4; D call uncertain. This specimen consisted of PBMCs, obtained from a glioma patient whose treatment included an IDH1 peptide vaccine. The receptor was isolated from a woman between 50 and 59 years old with glioma. CDR3 DNA: TGCGCCAGCAGCCTGAATTTTAACCGGGATGAAAAACTGTTTTTT. Amino acids: CASSLNFNRDEKLFF.